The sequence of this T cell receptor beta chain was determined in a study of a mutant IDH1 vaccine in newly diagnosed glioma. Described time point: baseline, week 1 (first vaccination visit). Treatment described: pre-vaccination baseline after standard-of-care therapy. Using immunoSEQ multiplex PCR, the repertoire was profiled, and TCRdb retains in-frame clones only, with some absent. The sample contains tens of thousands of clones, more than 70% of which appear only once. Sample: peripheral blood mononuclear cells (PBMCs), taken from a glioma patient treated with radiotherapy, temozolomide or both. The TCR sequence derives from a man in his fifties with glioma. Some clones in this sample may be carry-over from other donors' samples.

DNA for the CDR3: TGCGCCAGCAGGATACTAGGCGGGGGACAAGAGACCCAGTACTTC. Its protein is CASRILGGGQETQYF. J is TRBJ2-5 and V is TRBV5-1; 7 nucleotides line up with TRBD2. Trimming removed 5 bases from V and 2 bases from J; junction bases left unmatched: 9. The CDR3 is 15 amino acids. Germline CDR1 SGHRS, CDR2 YFSETQ.